Below, 20 T cell receptor beta chains from the same sample are listed, as sequenced in a study of shared clonotypes between healthy human individuals. The data were produced by immunoSEQ multiplex PCR, yet TCRdb's version contains in-frame clones alone and is incomplete. The table includes about 820,000 clones, around 92% detected once. The naive CD8 subset, CD45RO-negative cells positively selected for CCR7, excluded terminally differentiated effector memory CD45RA+ cells. Material for sequencing was naive CD8+ T cells sorted from blood. The receptors derive from a man aged 25 to 40 in good health.

The CDR3 is CASSPGMAPNTIYF. CDR3 DNA sequence: TGCGCCAGCAGCCCCGGAATGGCACCGAACACCATATATTTT. The V call is TRBV4-1, the J call TRBJ1-3; no reliable D call. Trimming stripped 4 bases from V and 7 bases from J, with 14 bases between. CDR1 is MGHRA and CDR2 is YSYEKL in the germline V gene. CDR3 length: 14 amino acids.

The chain links TRBV10-1 to TRBJ2-1; weak D call: TRBD1 (5 bases). V shed 0 bases and J shed 5 bases, with 8 bases lying between them. Germline lookup yields CDR1 WNHNN and CDR2 SYGVQD (reference sequence). The CDR3 spans 14 residues. The CDR3 DNA sequence: TGCGCCAGCAGTGAGTCGGGGCTCCACAATGAGCAGTTCTTC. It is translated as CASSESGLHNEQFF.

Only one count was recorded for this clone. The rearrangement links TRBV5-6 to TRBJ2-5; perhaps TRBD1 as D (6 bases). The germline V and J ends were trimmed by 0 bases and 5 bases, with 17 bases remaining between them. This CDR3 contains 16 residues. CDR1 is SGHDT, CDR2 YYEEEE, per germline. CDR3 DNA: TGTGCCAGCAGCTTGGTAGCCCCAGGGGCCCATGAGACCCAGTACTTC. Amino acids: CASSLVAPGAHETQYF.

The chain carries TRBV5-6 and TRBJ2-7, with 8 bases identical to TRBD1. J gave up 1 base and V 3 bases, and 12 bases lay outside the gene matches. This CDR3 contains 17 residues. Germline loops: CDR1 SGHDT, CDR2 YYEEEE. The CDR3, as DNA: TGTGCCAGCAGCTCTTACCGTGGACAGGGCGGGTCCTACGAGCAGTACTTC. It codes for CASSSYRGQGGSYEQYF.

This clone was seen once. This rearrangement joins TRBV27 to TRBJ2-3; the match to TRBD2 covers 10 bases. Germline-derived CDR1 and CDR2 are MNHEY and SMNVEV (reference sequence). The CDR3 runs to 16 residues. The V gene end was trimmed by 1 base and the J gene end by 2 bases; junction bases not matched to a gene: 3. CDR3 sequence reads: CASSLWTSGNTDTQYF. CDR3 DNA: TGTGCCAGCAGTTTATGGACTAGCGGAAACACAGATACGCAGTATTTT.

This clone has a single count. J is TRBJ2-7 and V is TRBV4-1, with D possibly being TRBD1 or TRBD2 (5 bases each). The CDR3 contains 16 residues. Trimming removed 5 bases from V and 2 bases from J, with 19 bases in between. Looked up from germline, CDR1 is MGHRA and CDR2 is YSYEKL. CDR3: CASSVTGTPYAYEQYF. In DNA, the CDR3 is TGCGCCAGCAGCGTAACCGGGACCCCTTACGCCTACGAGCAGTACTTC.

This chain connects TRBV7-2 to TRBJ1-5, with 7 bases that match TRBD1. The junction had 5 bases not matched to a gene; V was cut back by 4 bases and J by 2 bases. The CDR3 spans 15 residues. Germline V gene data show CDR1 as SGHTA and CDR2 as FQGNSA. CDR3 in amino acids: CASSSTGVGNQPQHF. For the CDR3, the DNA is TGTGCCAGCAGCTCCACAGGGGTTGGCAATCAGCCCCAGCATTTT.

This rearrangement joins TRBV18 to TRBJ2-7; no definite D call. CDR3 length: 13 amino acids. V lost 1 base to trimming and J lost 3 bases, with 7 bases between them. Germline values: CDR1 KGHSH, CDR2 LQKENI. Here the CDR3 DNA reads TGTGCCAGCTCACCACTTGACAACTACGAGCAGTACTTC. Residues: CASSPLDNYEQYF.

This clone was seen once. The chain is built from TRBV7-9 and TRBJ1-1; D is possibly TRBD1 (6 bases). This CDR3 comprises 13 residues. The germline gives CDR1 SEHNR, CDR2 FQNEAQ (reference sequence). V was clipped by 1 base and J by 8 bases, with 11 bases between them. The CDR3, as DNA: TGTGCCAGCAGCTTAGAGAAGGACAGAGAAGCTTTCTTT. Translation: CASSLEKDREAFF.

The CDR3 here is CASRSPGGSGSEETQYF. The CDR3 nucleotides are TGTGCAAGTCGCTCGCCCGGGGGTAGCGGGAGTGAGGAGACCCAGTACTTC. The chain combines TRBV12-2 with TRBJ2-5; TRBD2, the table's D call, lacks a check against the DNA. TRBV12-2 is recorded as a pseudogene. The CDR3 is made up of 17 amino acids.

The rearrangement joins TRBV5-1 to TRBJ2-1; 8 bases are a match to TRBD2. The CDR3 is made up of 15 amino acids. The V gene's germline CDR1 is SGHRS and CDR2 YFSETQ. The ends lost 0 bases at V and 8 bases at J; junction bases unmatched: 7. CDR3: CASSLEVAGRDEQFF. The CDR3 nucleotides read TGCGCCAGCAGCTTGGAGGTAGCGGGACGGGATGAGCAGTTCTTC.

This chain connects TRBV7-9 to TRBJ2-7; 13 nucleotides line up with TRBD2. The germline CDR1 and CDR2 sequences are SEHNR and FQNEAQ (reference sequence). Germline trimming cut 5 bases from V and 2 bases from J; bases unmatched to any gene: 6. The CDR3 runs to 16 residues. For the CDR3, the DNA is TGTGCCAGCAGCCCGCGACTAGCGGGAGGCCCCTACGAGCAGTACTTC. It codes for CASSPRLAGGPYEQYF.

The chain employs TRBV30 and TRBJ1-2; 7 nucleotides match TRBD1. The J segment lost 2 bases and the V segment lost 0 bases, leaving 3 bases of the junction unmatched. The length of the CDR3 is 14 residues. Per the germline V gene, CDR1 is GTSNPN and CDR2 is SVGIG (reference sequence). This CDR3 is CAWSVQTGNYGYTF. The CDR3 region has the DNA TGTGCCTGGAGTGTGCAGACAGGGAACTATGGCTACACCTTC.

CDR3 loop: CAPQGARLDTEAFF. For the CDR3, the DNA is TGTGCCCCACAGGGGGCGAGGCTGGACACTGAAGCTTTCTTT. The gene calls are TRBV28 and TRBJ1-1; 9 bases map to TRBD1. Germline assignment: CDR1 MDHEN and CDR2 SYDVKM. The CDR3 runs 14 residues. The V and J ends lost 11 bases and 3 bases, in that order; junction bases with no gene match: 10.

The rearrangement joins TRBV9 to TRBJ1-2; TRBD1 matches 7 bases. Germline V gene sequence: CDR1 SGDLS, CDR2 YYNGEE. The CDR3 runs to 12 residues. J lost 3 bases, V lost 10 bases, and 6 bases had no gene match. CDR3 protein: CAGYDRDYGYTF. In DNA form, the CDR3 reads TGTGCCGGCTACGACAGGGACTATGGCTACACCTTC.

This clone was found once. This rearrangement joins TRBV5-6 to TRBJ2-1, with D tentatively TRBD2 (5 bases). CDR3 size: 16 residues. Germline V CDR1 and CDR2: SGHDT, YYEEEE. The V gene lost 2 bases and the J gene lost 6 bases, with 18 bases spanning the gap. CDR3 sequence: CASSFFPGSSGNEQFF. The CDR3 nucleotides are TGTGCCAGCAGCTTTTTTCCGGGATCCTCAGGCAATGAGCAGTTCTTC.

The V and J genes are TRBV2 and TRBJ1-3; 7 nucleotides align to TRBD1. Trimming removed 4 bases from V and 0 bases from J; junction bases left unmatched: 9. Germline V CDR1 and CDR2: SNHLY, FYNNEI. The CDR3 contains 17 residues. The DNA of the CDR3 is TGTGCCAGCAGTGGTTGGACAGGAGGGTTCTCTGGAAACACCATATATTTT. This gives the protein CASSGWTGGFSGNTIYF. Drawing the rest from reference TRBV2 and TRBJ1-3, the complete variable domain is EPEVTQTPSHQVTQMGQEVILRCVPISNHLYFYWYRQILGQKVEFLVSFYNNEISEKSEIFDDQFSVERPDGSNFTLKIRSTKLEDSAMYFCASSGWTGGFSGNTIYFGEGSWLTVV.

CDR3 DNA: TGTGCCAGCAGTTTAACAGGATCTGGCTACGAGCAGTACTTC. Amino acid sequence: CASSLTGSGYEQYF. The rearrangement joins TRBV27 to TRBJ2-7; D perhaps matches TRBD1 (5 bases). Germline V gene sequence: CDR1 MNHEY, CDR2 SMNVEV (reference sequence). Trimming stripped 2 bases from V and 3 bases from J, with 11 bases between. This CDR3 is 14 amino acids long.

The chain is built from TRBV18 and TRBJ2-5; 11 bases agree with TRBD2. Germline V gives CDR1 KGHSH, CDR2 LQKENI. The V and J ends lost 2 bases and 5 bases, in that order; junction bases with no gene match: 7. CDR3 length: 16 residues. This CDR3 is CASSPTSGSIPETQYF. CDR3 nucleotide sequence: TGTGCCAGCTCACCAACTAGCGGGAGTATTCCTGAGACCCAGTACTTC.

V is TRBV7-9 and J is TRBJ2-5, with TRBD2 identical over 7 bases. J lost 6 bases, V lost 5 bases, and 9 bases had no gene match. This CDR3 contains 14 residues. Germline V gene lookup returns CDR1 SEHNR and CDR2 FQNEAQ (reference sequence). Here the CDR3 DNA reads TGTGCCAGCAGCGGGACTAAGCTACAACAGACCCAGTACTTC. It is translated as CASSGTKLQQTQYF.